These T cell receptor beta chains were read from a single sample in a study of CD8+ T cells in alopecia areata. Method: immunoSEQ multiplex PCR; TCRdb's copy keeps in-frame clones and lacks some. There are 100,000 to 150,000 clones in the sample; more than 40% occur only once, and 18% lies in the top ten. Source: CD8+ T cells sorted from blood, taken at week 0. The receptors here all came from a human donor with alopecia areata. The CDR3 runs from the conserved cysteine through the conserved F or W. A D gene is named only where the DNA matches it firmly. The size entry is marked missing in some rows and otherwise reads once, few, many or a size class.

J gene | D gene | V gene | clone size | CDR3 DNA | CDR3 protein
TRBJ2-7 | - | TRBV2 | few | TGTGCCAGCCGACTGAGACAGGACGAGCAGTACTTC | CASRLRQDEQYF
TRBJ2-7 | - | TRBV30 | - | TGTGCCTGGACCCAGGGATGGGAGCAGTACTTC | CAWTQGWEQYF
TRBJ2-6 | TRBD1 | TRBV29-1 | few | TGCAGCGCACTGACAGGGCGGGCCAACGTCCTGACTTTC | CSALTGRANVLTF
TRBJ1-5 | - | TRBV11-2 | - | TGTGCCAGCAGCTTAGCGGGCCCATGGCCCCAGCATTTT | CASSLAGPWPQHF
TRBJ2-2 | - | TRBV2 | - | TGTGCCAGCAGTGGGTTGTTGGCAGGGAAGACCGGGGAGCTGTTTTTT | CASSGLLAGKTGELFF
TRBJ1-1 | - | TRBV9 | - | TGTGCCAGCAGCGTAGGCAGGGTGAACACTGAAGCTTTCTTT | CASSVGRVNTEAFF
TRBJ2-7 | - | TRBV10-3 | - | TGTGCCATCAGAGGAACAGGTTTCTACGAGCAGTACTTC | CAIRGTGFYEQYF
TRBJ2-2 | - | TRBV15 | - | TGTGCCACCAGTGGGGATTCGGAGGAGCTGTTTTTT | CATSGDSEELFF
TRBJ1-1 | - | TRBV7-9 | - | TGTGCCAGCAGCTTCGTGCATGGGTTGAGGACTGAAGCTTTCTTT | CASSFVHGLRTEAFF
TRBJ2-5 | - | TRBV6-1 | few | TGTGCCAGCAGGAGGCGGGGCGGGGAGACCCAGTACTTC | CASRRRGGETQYF
TRBJ2-1 | - | TRBV11-2 | - | TGTGCCAGCAGCTGGGGCAGGGGTAATGAGCAGTTCTTC | CASSWGRGNEQFF
TRBJ2-7 | - | TRBV10-3 | - | TGTGCCATCTCTCCCGACTCGTCTGCCTACGAGCAGTACTTC | CAISPDSSAYEQYF
TRBJ2-2 | - | TRBV4-3 | - | TGCGCCAGCAGCCATGGACCGGGACTGGTAATGACCGGGGAGCTGTTTTTT | CASSHGPGLVMTGELFF
TRBJ1-2 | TRBD1 | TRBV7-9 | - | TGTGCCAGCAGCTCCGGGACAGATGGCTACACCTTC | CASSSGTDGYTF
TRBJ2-5 | - | TRBV10-3 | few | TGTGCCATCAGTGATACGGGGGCACAAGAGACCCAGTACTTC | CAISDTGAQETQYF
TRBJ2-1 | TRBD2 | TRBV7-9 | many | TGTGCCAGCAGCCCTACACGAGCGGGGGATAATGAGCAGTTCTTC | CASSPTRAGDNEQFF
TRBJ2-3 | - | TRBV10-3 | few | TGTGCCATCAGTGAGTCTGGGGGCAGCACAGATACGCAGTATTTT | CAISESGGSTDTQYF
TRBJ1-1 | - | TRBV30 | once | TGTGCCTGGAGTGTACGATGGGGCGGCACTGAAGCTTTCTTT | CAWSVRWGGTEAFF
TRBJ1-6 | - | TRBV9 | few | TGTGCCAGCAGCCCCTTCTCACAGGGCCGCTATAATTCACCCCTCCACTTT | CASSPFSQGRYNSPLHF
TRBJ1-1 | - | TRBV29-1 | - | TGCAGCGTTCGCATCGAGAACACTGAAGCTTTCTTT | CSVRIENTEAFF
TRBJ1-1 | - | TRBV5-6 | - | TGTGCCAGCAGCCTGGACACTTCGGCTTTCTTT | CASSLDTSAFF
TRBJ2-5 | - | TRBV29-1 | - | TGCAGCGCCAATCTAGCGCCAGAAGAGACCCAGTACTTC | CSANLAPEETQYF
TRBJ2-3 | TRBD2 | TRBV29-1 | few | TGCAGCGTTTTGGGACTAGCGGGGGGGACAGATACGCAGTATTTT | CSVLGLAGGTDTQYF
TRBJ1-6 | - | TRBV2 | - | TGTGCCAGCAGTACTCTACAGAGTATCTATAATTCACCCCTCCACTTT | CASSTLQSIYNSPLHF
TRBJ2-2 | - | TRBV6-5 | once | TGTGCCAGCAGTACTAGTCGCACCGGGGAGCTGTTTTTT | CASSTSRTGELFF
TRBJ1-1 | - | TRBV30 | - | TGTGCCTGGAGTGGCATCACAGGGAACACTGAAGCTTTCTTT | CAWSGITGNTEAFF
TRBJ1-2 | - | TRBV7-8 | few | TGTGCCAGCAGCTCCCAGGGGAAATGGGTTTCAGGCTACACCTTC | CASSSQGKWVSGYTF
TRBJ2-6 | - | TRBV29-1 | - | TGCAGCGTTGAATTGGACATGGCCTCTGGGGCCAACGTCCTGACTTTC | CSVELDMASGANVLTF